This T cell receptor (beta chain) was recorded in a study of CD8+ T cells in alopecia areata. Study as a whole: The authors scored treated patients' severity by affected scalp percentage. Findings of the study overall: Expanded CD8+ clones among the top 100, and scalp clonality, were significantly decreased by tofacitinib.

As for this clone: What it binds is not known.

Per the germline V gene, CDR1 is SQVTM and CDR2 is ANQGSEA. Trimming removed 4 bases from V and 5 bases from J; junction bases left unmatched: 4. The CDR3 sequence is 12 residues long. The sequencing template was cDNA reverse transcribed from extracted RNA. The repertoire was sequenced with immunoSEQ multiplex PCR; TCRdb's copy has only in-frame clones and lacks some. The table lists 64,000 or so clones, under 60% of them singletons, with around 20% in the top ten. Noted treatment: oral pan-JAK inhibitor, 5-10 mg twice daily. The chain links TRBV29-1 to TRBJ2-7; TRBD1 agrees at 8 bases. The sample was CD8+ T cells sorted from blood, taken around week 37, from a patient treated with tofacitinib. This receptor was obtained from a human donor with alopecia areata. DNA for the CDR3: TGCAGCGTTGGGACAGGGCCCCACGAGCAGTACTTC. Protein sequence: CSVGTGPHEQYF.